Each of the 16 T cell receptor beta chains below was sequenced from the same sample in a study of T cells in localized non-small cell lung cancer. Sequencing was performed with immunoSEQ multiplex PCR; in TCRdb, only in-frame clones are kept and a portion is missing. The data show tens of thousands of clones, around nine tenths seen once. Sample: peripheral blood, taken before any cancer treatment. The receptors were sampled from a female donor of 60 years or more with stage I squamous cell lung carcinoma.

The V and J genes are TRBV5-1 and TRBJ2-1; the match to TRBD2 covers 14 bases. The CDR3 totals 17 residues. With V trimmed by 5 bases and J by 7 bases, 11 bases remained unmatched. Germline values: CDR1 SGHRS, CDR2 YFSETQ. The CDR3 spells CASSYGAGLAGANEQFF. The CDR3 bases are TGCGCCAGCAGTTACGGGGCGGGACTAGCGGGAGCAAATGAGCAGTTCTTC.

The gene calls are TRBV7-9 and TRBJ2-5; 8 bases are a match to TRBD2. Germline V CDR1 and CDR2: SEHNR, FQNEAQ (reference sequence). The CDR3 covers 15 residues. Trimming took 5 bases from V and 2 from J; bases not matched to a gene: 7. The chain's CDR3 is CASSTRAGVQETQYF. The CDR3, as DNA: TGTGCCAGCAGCACACGAGCGGGAGTGCAAGAGACCCAGTACTTC. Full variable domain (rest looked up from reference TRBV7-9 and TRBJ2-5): DTGVSQNPRHKITKRGQNVTFRCDPISEHNRLYWYRQTLGQGPEFLTYFQNEAQLEKSRLLSDRFSAERPKGSFSTLEIQRTEQGDSAMYLCASSTRAGVQETQYFGPGTRLLVL.

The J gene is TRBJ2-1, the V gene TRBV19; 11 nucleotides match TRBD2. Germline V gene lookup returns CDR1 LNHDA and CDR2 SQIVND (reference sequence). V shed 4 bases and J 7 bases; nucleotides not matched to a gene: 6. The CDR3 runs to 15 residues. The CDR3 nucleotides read TGTGCCAGTAGTAAGACTAGCGGGATAGTAAATGAGCAGTTCTTC. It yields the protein CASSKTSGIVNEQFF.

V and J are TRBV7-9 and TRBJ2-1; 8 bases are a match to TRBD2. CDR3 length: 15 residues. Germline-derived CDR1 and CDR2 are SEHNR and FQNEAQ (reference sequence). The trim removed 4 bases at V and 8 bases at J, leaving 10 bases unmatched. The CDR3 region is CASSSLAGGEDEQFF. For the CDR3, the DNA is TGTGCCAGCAGCTCCCTAGCGGGTGGGGAGGATGAGCAGTTCTTC.

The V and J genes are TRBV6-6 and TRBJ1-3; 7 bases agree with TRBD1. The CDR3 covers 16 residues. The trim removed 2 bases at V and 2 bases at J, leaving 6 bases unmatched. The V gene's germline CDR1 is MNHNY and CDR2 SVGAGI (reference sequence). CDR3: CASSYVVGTAGNTIYF. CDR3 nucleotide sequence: TGTGCCAGCAGTTACGTTGTGGGGACAGCTGGAAACACCATATATTTT.

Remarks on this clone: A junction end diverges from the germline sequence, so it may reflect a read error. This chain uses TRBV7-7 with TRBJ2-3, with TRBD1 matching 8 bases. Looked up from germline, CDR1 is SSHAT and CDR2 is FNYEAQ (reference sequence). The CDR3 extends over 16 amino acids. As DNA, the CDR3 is TGTGCTAGCAGCTTCGGACAGGGCCGGGGCACAGATACGCAGTATTTT. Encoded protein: CASSFGQGRGTDTQYF.

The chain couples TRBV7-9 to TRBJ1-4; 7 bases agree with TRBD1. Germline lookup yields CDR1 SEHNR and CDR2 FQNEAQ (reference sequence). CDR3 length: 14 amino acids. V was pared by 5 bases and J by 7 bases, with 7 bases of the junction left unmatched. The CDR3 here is CASSPRTGGEKLFF. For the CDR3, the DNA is TGTGCCAGCAGCCCGCGGACAGGTGGTGAAAAACTGTTTTTT.

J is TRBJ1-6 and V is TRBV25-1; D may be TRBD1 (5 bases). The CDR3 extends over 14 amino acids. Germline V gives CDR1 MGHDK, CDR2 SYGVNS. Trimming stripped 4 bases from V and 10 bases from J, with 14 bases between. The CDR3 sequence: CASSGRGLASPLHF. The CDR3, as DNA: TGTGCCAGCAGTGGGAGGGGCCTCGCGTCACCCCTCCACTTT.

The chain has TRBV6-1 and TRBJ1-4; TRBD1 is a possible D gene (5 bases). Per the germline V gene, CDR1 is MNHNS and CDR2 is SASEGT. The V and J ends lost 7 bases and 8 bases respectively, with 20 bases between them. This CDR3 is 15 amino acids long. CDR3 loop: CASTGGAAIREKLFF. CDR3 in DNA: TGTGCCAGCACCGGCGGGGCGGCCATCCGCGAAAAACTGTTTTTT.

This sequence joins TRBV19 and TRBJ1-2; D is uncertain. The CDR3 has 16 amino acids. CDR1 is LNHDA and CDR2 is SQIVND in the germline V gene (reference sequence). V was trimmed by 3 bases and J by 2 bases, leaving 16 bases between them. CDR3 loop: CASSIRRGYGNYGYTF. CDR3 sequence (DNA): TGTGCCAGTAGTATCCGTAGAGGCTACGGGAACTATGGCTACACCTTC.

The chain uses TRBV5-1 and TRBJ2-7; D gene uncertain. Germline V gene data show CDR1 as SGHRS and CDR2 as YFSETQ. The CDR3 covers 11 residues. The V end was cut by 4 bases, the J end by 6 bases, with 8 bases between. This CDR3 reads CASSLSREQYF. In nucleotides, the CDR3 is TGCGCCAGCAGCCTTAGTCGCGAGCAGTACTTC.

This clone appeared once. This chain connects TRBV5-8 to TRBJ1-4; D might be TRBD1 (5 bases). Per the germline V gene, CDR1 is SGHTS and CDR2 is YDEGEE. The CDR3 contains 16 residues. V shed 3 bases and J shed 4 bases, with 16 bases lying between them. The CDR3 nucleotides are TGTGCCAGCAGCTACACAGGATGGATTGATAATGAAAAACTGTTTTTT. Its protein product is CASSYTGWIDNEKLFF.

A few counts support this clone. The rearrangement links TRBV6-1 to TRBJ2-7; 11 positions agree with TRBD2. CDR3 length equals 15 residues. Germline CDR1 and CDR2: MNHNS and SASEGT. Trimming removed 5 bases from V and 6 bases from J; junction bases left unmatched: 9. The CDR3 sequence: CASSKRTSGSGEQYF. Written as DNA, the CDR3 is TGTGCCAGCAGTAAAAGAACTAGCGGGAGCGGCGAGCAGTACTTC.

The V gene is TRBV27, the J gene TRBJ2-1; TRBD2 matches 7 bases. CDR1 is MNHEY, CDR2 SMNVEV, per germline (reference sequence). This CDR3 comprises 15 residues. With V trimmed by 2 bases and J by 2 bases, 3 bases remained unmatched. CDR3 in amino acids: CASSLGLGPYNEQFF. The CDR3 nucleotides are TGTGCCAGCAGTTTAGGACTAGGACCCTACAATGAGCAGTTCTTC.

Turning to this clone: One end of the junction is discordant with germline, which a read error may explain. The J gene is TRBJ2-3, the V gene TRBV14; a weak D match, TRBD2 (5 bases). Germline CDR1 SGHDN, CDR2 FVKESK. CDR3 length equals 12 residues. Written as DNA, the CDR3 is TGTGCCAGCAGCCCTACTAGGGATCCGCATTATTTT. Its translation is CASSPTRDPHYF.

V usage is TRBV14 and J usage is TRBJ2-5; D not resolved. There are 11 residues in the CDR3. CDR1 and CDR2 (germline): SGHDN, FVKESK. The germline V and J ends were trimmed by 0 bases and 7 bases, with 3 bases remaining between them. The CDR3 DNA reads TGTGCCAGCAGCCAAGATTTGACCCAGTACTTC. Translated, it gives CASSQDLTQYF.